This T cell receptor (beta chain) is drawn from a study of blood T cell repertoires in COVID-19. Across the whole study: Acute and convalescent COVID-19 samples came from the United States, Italy and Spain.

V was clipped by 5 bases and J by 2 bases; unmatched bases: 6. Germline V gene sequence: CDR1 MNHEY, CDR2 SVGAGI. The CDR3 is 14 residues long. This table comes from immunoSEQ multiplex PCR, and its TCRdb copy is limited to in-frame clones, with some not included. This repertoire shows approximately 190,000 clones, around 80% found once; its top ten account for 6.5% to 7%. In this sample, this clone turned up once. The sequenced material came from peripheral blood. The chain has TRBV6-5 and TRBJ2-7; 7 positions match TRBD1. This TCR derives from a human donor with acute or convalescent COVID-19. The donor label of this sample is uncertain. Written as DNA, the CDR3 is TGTGCCAGCAGTACGGCAGGGGGACCCTACGAGCAGTACTTC. It encodes CASSTAGGPYEQYF.